This T cell receptor (beta chain) originates from a study of CD8 T cells in Susac syndrome. The length of the CDR3 is 12 residues. V shed 5 bases and J shed 0 bases, with 5 bases lying between them. CDR1 and CDR2 (germline): LGHDT, YNNKEL (reference sequence). The authors carried out high-throughput sequencing of TCR beta. They applied it to CD8+ and CD4+ T cells obtained from blood. Random hexamers were used to reverse transcribe about 0.5 to 1 ug of RNA. TCRdb re-called the immunoSEQ multiplex PCR reads through MiXCR, storing one row per CDR3 protein. The repertoire has tens of thousands of distinct CDR3 sequences, over 85% of them found once; the top ten carry approximately 0.54%.

The sample taken for sequencing was CD8+ T cells from PBMCs. The clonotype originates from a human donor in good health. This sequence joins TRBV3-1 and TRBJ2-7; D not certain. The CDR3 region is CASSAPSYEQYF. CDR3 sequence (DNA): TGTGCCAGCAGCGCCCCCTCCTACGAGCAGTACTTC.